The entry below gives a single T cell receptor beta chain sequence along with its context. Ten or more counts support this clonotype. It lacks a known antigen. Base qualities are not at hand, and no much larger clone is one base apart. For unsorted PBMC libraries, 2 million PBMCs were used after storage in RNAlater at -80 degrees C until RNA extraction. Multiple sclerosis patients were enrolled in a US clinical protocol under which disease progression was evaluated by magnetic resonance imaging. Peripheral blood was subjected to Ficoll-Hypaque density gradient centrifugation to isolate PBMCs, which were then cryopreserved in liquid nitrogen. These data come from a study of neurological immune-mediated disorders (dated by TCRdb to the late 2010s). At the level of the whole study: Among the approximately 35 multiple sclerosis patients, relapsing-remitting MS accounted for around 30 and secondary progressive MS accounted for 3. Using UMI-based sequencing, the study compared peripheral blood TCR-beta repertoires from patients with HTLV-I-associated myelopathy (HAM/TSP), patients with multiple sclerosis, and healthy controls. The roughly 110 TCR-beta libraries included longitudinal samples, technical triplicates and paired sorted CD4+ and CD8+ T-cell subsets alongside PBMC samples. Of the 68 subjects in the cohort, about 15 were HAM/TSP patients, around 34 were multiple sclerosis patients, and approximately 20 were healthy controls.

cDNA synthesis used template-switch 5'RACE with a primer carrying a 10-nucleotide random unique molecular identifier tagging each TCR transcript. Each sequencing run produced over 180 million TCR-beta sequences covering 15-18 subjects. The RNeasy kit was used for extraction of total RNA. The KAPA Real-time Library Amplification kit was used to amplify TCR-beta VDJ regions with primers targeting the TCR constant region and the 5'RACE anchor. A first PCR added sample indexes and Illumina adaptors, after which a second PCR increased the library yield. After Ampure bead purification, the roughly 650 bp TCR product was size-selected on a 2% E-gel SizeSelection system. Before pooling, libraries had their quality checked on a Bioanalyzer, their concentration measured with Qubit, and their quantity determined with the Kapa Library Quantification kit. An Illumina HiSeq 2500 sequenced the libraries paired-end 2 x 150 bp. To increase sequence diversity, roughly 24-31% phiX was spiked into each library pool. The original pipeline was this. The quality-filtered reads were processed with the UMI-based MiGEC pipeline, whose error correction step removed more than 80% of the raw TCR sequences. IMGT germline references were used for alignment of VDJ genes, and clonotypes were defined by a unique CDR3 amino acid sequence together with V-J genes. Clonal expansion, Shannon diversity, and CDR3 relatedness (CalcPairwiseDistances, ClusterSamples) were evaluated with VDJtools, and phylogenetic trees were built with CLCbio workbench. Using coefficient-of-variation modelling across technical triplicates, the study counted a clone as expanded if it had at least 8 unique UMIs. The public reads were run again by TCRdb, first through fastp at Q25 and then through MiXCR, and only productive beta chains were kept. Here each entry gathers all rows of one CDR3 protein and keeps the most common genes and DNA. The V and J calls and clone size come from TCRdb's table, not from the authors' own analysis. The sample contains 80,000 to 100,000 distinct CDR3 sequences, approximately 4% of them found a single time. The biggest ten clones account for less than 3% of the sample.

Points the paper makes about the study in general: TCR clonal expansion was greatest in HAM/TSP patients and smallest in MS patients, who ranked below even healthy controls. Phylogenetic analysis grouped repertoires from 18 of 34 MS patients into a cluster of related CDR3 sequences, suggesting a possible repertoire-level signature. Expanded clones from different subjects shared no identical CDR3 amino acid sequences, which suggests that TCR-beta repertoires were private in all groups. The MS cluster showed no association with clinical or MRI features, and the authors stated that larger cohorts are needed.

There are 15 amino acids in the CDR3, from cysteine to phenylalanine inclusive. The CDR3 DNA has 45 bases and is translated from base 1. Per the germline V gene, SGHRS is the CDR1 and YFSETQ is the CDR2. Trimming costs V 0 bases and J 3 bases, and their ends lie 13 bases apart. Material: PBMCs. This clonotype originated in a woman aged 45-59 years with multiple sclerosis. The chain uses TRBV5-1 and TRBJ2-7, with the D gene call left open. The DNA sequence follows: TGCGCCAGCAGCTTGGTGGCCAACCCCCTCTACGAGCAGTACTTC. Its protein reads: CASSLVANPLYEQYF.